This T cell receptor (beta chain) was sequenced for a study of control samples from healthy donors and cancer patients. Only in-frame clones appear in the TCRdb table, and some are missing; sequencing was by immunoSEQ multiplex PCR. The table records 30,000 to 40,000 clones, 93% of them present only once. The sample consisted of PBMCs. The origin of this receptor is a man aged 35 to 55 with colorectal cancer.

The CDR3 sequence: CASSVAGQSSGNTIYF. In nucleotides, the CDR3 is TGTGCCAGCAGCGTAGCAGGACAGAGCTCTGGAAACACCATATATTTT. The rearrangement joins TRBV9 to TRBJ1-3; a possible D gene is TRBD1 (6 bases). The CDR3 has 16 residues. With 0 bases removed from V and 0 bases from J, the gap between germline ends came to 10 bases. In germline, CDR1 is SGDLS, CDR2 YYNGEE.